This T cell receptor (beta chain) was observed in a study of cytomegalovirus exposure and HLA in healthy donors. The study, taken as a whole, reports: The number of N-insertions in an Asian-associated ancestry cluster was reportedly below the roughly 660-donor mean in a later analysis. The classifier reportedly diagnosed cytomegalovirus status with high sensitivity and specificity. 87-base-pair reads could not separate some V segments, including TRBV6-2 and TRBV6-3.

Despite likely unrecorded immune exposures, the donors were nominally healthy at the time of sampling. This CDR3 contains 13 residues. V lost 3 bases, J lost 4 bases, and 7 bases lay in between. The germline V gene has CDR1 SNHLY and CDR2 FYNNEI. Regarding this clone: Its antigen is as yet unknown.

The PCR ran on 60 Vbeta and 13 Jbeta primers. Measured with immunoSEQ multiplex PCR; TCRdb has only the in-frame clones, and not every one. Of fewer than 250,000 clones in the sample, about 80% were seen once. Material: PBMCs. This sequence was found in a man younger than 35 in good health and CMV-seronegative. The chain employs TRBV2 and TRBJ1-5, with TRBD1 as a possible D gene (5 bases). The CDR3 here is CASSDAGNQPQHF. CDR3 sequence (DNA): TGTGCCAGCAGTGACGCAGGGAATCAGCCCCAGCATTTT.